This T cell receptor (beta chain) emerged from a study of Graves' ophthalmopathy and Graves' hyperthyroidism. The CDR3 loop spans 13 amino acids. The V end lost 3 bases, the J end lost 2 bases, and 4 bases lay between the germline ends. Germline V gene lookup returns CDR1 SNHLY and CDR2 FYNNEI. RNA transcripts were the source from which TCR beta CDR3 regions were amplified. HTBI primers served in a first-round RT-PCR, which a second-round multiplex PCR followed. MiXCR was run by TCRdb on the multiplex PCR reads, yielding one entry per CDR3 protein. The table has almost 400,000 distinct CDR3 sequences, around 20% seen once. Study results and caveats: A classifier, a 13-signature model, separated ophthalmopathy from stable hyperthyroidism with nearly 90% sensitivity and 81.08% specificity. Blood shared most expanded thyroid clonotypes above 0.001 frequency. The model predicted progression of ophthalmopathy with a sensitivity of more than 60%, and its specificity was roughly 77%.

This clonotype was seen repeatedly, ten times or more. What it recognizes is unknown. Moderately to severely active ophthalmopathy under 3 months, CAS at least 3, NOSPECS at least 4. Sequenced input: peripheral blood. The rearrangement joins TRBV2 to TRBJ2-2; D unresolved. The receptor was isolated from a woman between 18 and 30 years old with Graves' ophthalmopathy. Here the CDR3 DNA reads TGTGCCAGCAGTGATGCCAACACCGGGGAGCTGTTTTTT. Encoded protein: CASSDANTGELFF.